This T cell receptor beta chain was sequenced in a study of cytomegalovirus exposure and HLA in healthy donors. About the research overall: One earlier analysis, a look at 150 million to 200 million T cells, found some 100 million unique TCR beta sequences. Findings and limits, study-wide: Later analysis demonstrated an association between a missense DCLRE1C variant and TCR beta V- and J-gene trimming. Reportedly, fewer N-insertions than the approximately 700-donor mean appeared in an Asian-associated ancestry cluster in a later analysis.

The PCR was carried out with 60 Vbeta primers and 13 Jbeta primers. Sequenced by immunoSEQ multiplex PCR; TCRdb stores in-frame clones only, minus some. The repertoire consists of more than 75,000 clones, with about 80% occurring once and the leading ten covering roughly 2.5%. V was cut by 4 bases and J by 2 bases, with 14 bases left in between. The CDR3 contains 15 residues. Germline V lookup: CDR1 SGHNT, CDR2 YYREEE (reference sequence). Nominally healthy donors were sampled, though unrecorded immune exposures were likely. A remark on this clone: Its specificity is unknown.

The rearrangement uses TRBV5-4 and TRBJ2-3, with D perhaps TRBD1 (6 bases). The origin of this receptor is a man aged 25-45 years in good health and CMV-seronegative. Sequencing was performed on PBMCs. The CDR3: CASSQGFRYTDTQYF. In DNA form, the CDR3 reads TGTGCCAGCAGCCAGGGGTTTAGGTACACAGATACGCAGTATTTT. Using reference TRBV5-4 and TRBJ2-3 for the parts outside the CDR3, the full variable domain is ETGVTQSPTHLIKTRGQQVTLRCSSQSGHNTVSWYQQALGQGPQFIFQYYREEENGRGNFPPRFSGLQFPNYSSELNVNALELDDSALYLCASSQGFRYTDTQYFGPGTRLTVL.